This record concerns one TCR beta chain sequence. The data derive from a study of CD8+ T cells in alopecia areata. Treatment here: oral pan-JAK inhibitor, 5-10 mg twice daily. Extracted RNA was reverse transcribed into cDNA, the sequencing template. The data were produced by immunoSEQ multiplex PCR, yet TCRdb's version contains in-frame clones alone and is incomplete. The table shows 170,000 or so clones, with less than 70% occurring only once. Germline-derived CDR1 and CDR2 are SNHLY and FYNNEI. V lost 6 bases to trimming and J lost 2 bases, with 18 bases between them. There are 16 residues in the CDR3.

The TCR sequence derives from a human donor with alopecia areata. V gene TRBV2 combines with J gene TRBJ2-3; D assignment may be TRBD1 or TRBD2 (7 bases each). The sample here was CD8+ T cells sorted from blood, taken at week 24, from a patient treated with tofacitinib. As DNA, the CDR3 is TGTGCCAGCAGACCAACAGGGGAGGGGGTCACAGATACGCAGTATTTT. Translated: CASRPTGEGVTDTQYF.